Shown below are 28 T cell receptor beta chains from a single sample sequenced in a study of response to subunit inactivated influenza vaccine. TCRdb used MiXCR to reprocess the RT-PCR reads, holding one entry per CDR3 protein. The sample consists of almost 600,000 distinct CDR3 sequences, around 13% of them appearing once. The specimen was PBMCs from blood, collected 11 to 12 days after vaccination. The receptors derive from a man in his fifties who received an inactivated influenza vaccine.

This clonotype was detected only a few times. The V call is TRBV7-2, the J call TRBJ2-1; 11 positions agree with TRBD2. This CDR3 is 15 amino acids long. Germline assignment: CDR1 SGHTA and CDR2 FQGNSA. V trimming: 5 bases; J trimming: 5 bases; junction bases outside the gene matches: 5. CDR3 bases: TGTGCCAGCAGCCAAATGGGACTAGCGGACAATGAGCAGTTCTTC. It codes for CASSQMGLADNEQFF.

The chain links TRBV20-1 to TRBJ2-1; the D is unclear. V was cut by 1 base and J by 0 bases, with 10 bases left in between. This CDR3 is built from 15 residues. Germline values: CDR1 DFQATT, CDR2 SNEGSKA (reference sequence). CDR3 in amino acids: CSARVPWSSYNEQFF. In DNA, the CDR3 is TGCAGTGCTAGAGTCCCATGGAGCTCCTACAATGAGCAGTTCTTC.

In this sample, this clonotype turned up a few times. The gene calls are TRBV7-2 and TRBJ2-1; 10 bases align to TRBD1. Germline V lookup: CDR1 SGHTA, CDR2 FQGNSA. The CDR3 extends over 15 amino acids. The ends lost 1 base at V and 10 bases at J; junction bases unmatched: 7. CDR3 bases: TGTGCCAGCAGCTTAGGAGGGACAGGGGTGAAGGAGCAGTTCTTC. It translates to CASSLGGTGVKEQFF.

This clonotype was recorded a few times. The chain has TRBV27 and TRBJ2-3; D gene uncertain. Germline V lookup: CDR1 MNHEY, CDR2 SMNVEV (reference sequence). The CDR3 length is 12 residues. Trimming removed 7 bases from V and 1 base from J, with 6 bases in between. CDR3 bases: TGTGCCAGCACTGTGGGCACAGATACGCAGTATTTT. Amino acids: CASTVGTDTQYF.

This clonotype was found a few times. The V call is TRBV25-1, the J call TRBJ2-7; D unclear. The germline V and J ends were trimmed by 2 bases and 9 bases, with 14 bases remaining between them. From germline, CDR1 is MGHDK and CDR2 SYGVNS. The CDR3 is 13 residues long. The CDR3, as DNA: TGTGCCAGCAGTGAACAAACCCTAGACGGGCAGTACTTC. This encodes CASSEQTLDGQYF.

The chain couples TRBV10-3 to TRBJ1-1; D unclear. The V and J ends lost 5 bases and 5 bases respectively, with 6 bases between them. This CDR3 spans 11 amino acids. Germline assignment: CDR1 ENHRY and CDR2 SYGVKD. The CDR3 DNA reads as TGTGCCATCAGTTCGGGAACTGAAGCTTTCTTT. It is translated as CAISSGTEAFF.

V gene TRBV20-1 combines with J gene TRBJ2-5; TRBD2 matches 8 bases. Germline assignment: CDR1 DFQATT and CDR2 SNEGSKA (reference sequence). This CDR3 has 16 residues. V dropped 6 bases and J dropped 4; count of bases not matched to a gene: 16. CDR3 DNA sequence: TGCAGTGCCATCACCATCATCCGGGGGGGGAGAGAGACCCAGTACTTC. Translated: CSAITIIRGGRETQYF.

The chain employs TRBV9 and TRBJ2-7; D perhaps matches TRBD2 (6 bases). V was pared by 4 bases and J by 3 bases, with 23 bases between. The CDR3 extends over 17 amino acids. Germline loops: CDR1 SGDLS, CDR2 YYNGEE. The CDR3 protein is CASSYRPVTRVIYEQYF. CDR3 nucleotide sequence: TGTGCCAGCAGCTACCGGCCGGTGACTAGAGTCATCTACGAGCAGTACTTC.

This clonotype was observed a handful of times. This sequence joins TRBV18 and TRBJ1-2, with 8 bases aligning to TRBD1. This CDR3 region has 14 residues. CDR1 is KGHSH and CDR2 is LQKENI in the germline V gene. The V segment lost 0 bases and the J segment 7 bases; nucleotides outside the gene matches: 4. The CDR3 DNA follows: TGTGCCAGCTCACCACCCTCAGGGGGCCTTGGCTACACCTTC. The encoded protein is CASSPPSGGLGYTF.

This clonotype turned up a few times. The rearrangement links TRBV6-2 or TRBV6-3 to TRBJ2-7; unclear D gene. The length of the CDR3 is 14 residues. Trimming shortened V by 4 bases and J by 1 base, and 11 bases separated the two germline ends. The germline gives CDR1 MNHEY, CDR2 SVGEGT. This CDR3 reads CASSSPLQSYEQYF. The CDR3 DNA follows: TGTGCCAGCAGTTCCCCCTTACAATCCTACGAGCAGTACTTC.

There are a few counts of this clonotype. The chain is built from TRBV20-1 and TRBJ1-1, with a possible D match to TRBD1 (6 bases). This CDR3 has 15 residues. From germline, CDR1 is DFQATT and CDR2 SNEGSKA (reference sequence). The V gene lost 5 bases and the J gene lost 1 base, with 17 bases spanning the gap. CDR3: CSASGEPGQNTEAFF. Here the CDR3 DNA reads TGCAGTGCTTCCGGGGAACCGGGACAGAACACTGAAGCTTTCTTT.

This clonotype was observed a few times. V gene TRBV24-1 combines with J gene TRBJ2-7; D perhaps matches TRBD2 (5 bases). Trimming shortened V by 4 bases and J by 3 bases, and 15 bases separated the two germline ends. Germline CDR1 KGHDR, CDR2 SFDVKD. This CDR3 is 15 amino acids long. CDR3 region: CATSDPRTCNYEQYF. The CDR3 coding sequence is TGTGCCACCAGTGACCCCCGGACTTGTAACTACGAGCAGTACTTC.

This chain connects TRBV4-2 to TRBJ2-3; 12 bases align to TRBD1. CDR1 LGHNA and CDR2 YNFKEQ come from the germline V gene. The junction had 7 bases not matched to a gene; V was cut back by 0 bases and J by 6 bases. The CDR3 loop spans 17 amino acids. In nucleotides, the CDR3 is TGTGCCAGCAGCCAAGAGAAGGGACAGGGGGCGCGGGATACGCAGTATTTT. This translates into CASSQEKGQGARDTQYF.

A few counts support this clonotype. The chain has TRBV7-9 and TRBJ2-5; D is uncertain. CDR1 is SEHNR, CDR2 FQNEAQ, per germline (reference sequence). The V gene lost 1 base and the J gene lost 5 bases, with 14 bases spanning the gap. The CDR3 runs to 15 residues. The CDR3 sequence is CASSLGWEFGETQYF. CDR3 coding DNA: TGTGCCAGCAGCTTAGGCTGGGAATTTGGGGAGACCCAGTACTTC.

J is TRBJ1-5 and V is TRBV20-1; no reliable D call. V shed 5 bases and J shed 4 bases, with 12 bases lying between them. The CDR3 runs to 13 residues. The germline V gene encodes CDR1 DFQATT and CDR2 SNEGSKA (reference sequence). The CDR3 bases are TGCAGTGCTCTGCTACCGGTAAATCAGCCCCAGCATTTT. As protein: CSALLPVNQPQHF.

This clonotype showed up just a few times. This CDR3 reads CSPSALGQETQYF. The CDR3 bases are TGCAGTCCTTCGGCTCTAGGCCAAGAGACCCAGTACTTC. The chain carries TRBV20-1 and TRBJ2-5, with D unresolved. The germline gives CDR1 DFQATT, CDR2 SNEGSKA (reference sequence). The V and J ends lost 8 bases and 1 base respectively, with 14 bases between them. This CDR3 contains 13 residues.

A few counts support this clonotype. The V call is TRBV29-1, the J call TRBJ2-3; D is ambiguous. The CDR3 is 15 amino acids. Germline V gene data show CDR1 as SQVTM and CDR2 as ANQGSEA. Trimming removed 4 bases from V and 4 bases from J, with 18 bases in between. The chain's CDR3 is CSVASSGVEADTQYF. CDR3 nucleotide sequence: TGCAGCGTTGCCTCCTCTGGAGTTGAAGCAGATACGCAGTATTTT.

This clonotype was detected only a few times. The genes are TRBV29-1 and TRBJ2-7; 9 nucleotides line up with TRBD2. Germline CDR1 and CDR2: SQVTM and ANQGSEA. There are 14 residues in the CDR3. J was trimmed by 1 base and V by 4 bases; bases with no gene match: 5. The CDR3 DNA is TGCAGCGTTGTAAGGACTAGCGAATCCTACGAGCAGTACTTC. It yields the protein CSVVRTSESYEQYF.

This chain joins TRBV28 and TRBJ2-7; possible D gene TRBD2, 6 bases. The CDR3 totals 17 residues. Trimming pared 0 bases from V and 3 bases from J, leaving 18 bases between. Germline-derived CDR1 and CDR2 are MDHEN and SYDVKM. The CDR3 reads CASSLWSGSFGGYEQYF. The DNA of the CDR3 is TGTGCCAGCAGTTTATGGTCCGGGAGTTTTGGGGGCTACGAGCAGTACTTC.

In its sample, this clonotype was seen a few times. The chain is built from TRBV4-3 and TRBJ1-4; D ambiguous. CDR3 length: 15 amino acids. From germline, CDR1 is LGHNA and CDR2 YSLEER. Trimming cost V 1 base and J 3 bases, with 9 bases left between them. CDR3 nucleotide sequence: TGCGCCAGCAGCCAAGGACCGGAGTCTAATGAAAAACTGTTTTTT. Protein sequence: CASSQGPESNEKLFF.

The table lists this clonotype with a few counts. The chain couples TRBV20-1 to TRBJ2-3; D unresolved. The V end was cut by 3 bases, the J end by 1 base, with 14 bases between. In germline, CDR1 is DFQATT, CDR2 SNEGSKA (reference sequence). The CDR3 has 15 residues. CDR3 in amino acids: CSARGHRSGTDTQYF. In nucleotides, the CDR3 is TGCAGTGCTAGGGGCCATCGGAGCGGCACAGATACGCAGTATTTT.

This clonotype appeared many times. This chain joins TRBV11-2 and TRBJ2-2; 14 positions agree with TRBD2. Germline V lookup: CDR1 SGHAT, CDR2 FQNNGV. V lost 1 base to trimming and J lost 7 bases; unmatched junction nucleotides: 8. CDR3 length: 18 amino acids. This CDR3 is CASSLGTSGRRLGGELFF. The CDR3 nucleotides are TGTGCCAGCAGCTTAGGGACTAGCGGGAGGCGACTCGGCGGGGAGCTGTTTTTT.

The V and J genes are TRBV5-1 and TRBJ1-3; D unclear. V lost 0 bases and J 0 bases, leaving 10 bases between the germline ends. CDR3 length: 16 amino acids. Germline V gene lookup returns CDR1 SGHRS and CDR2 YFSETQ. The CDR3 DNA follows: TGCGCCAGCAGCTTGGGGGCGGGAAGCTCTGGAAACACCATATATTTT. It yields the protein CASSLGAGSSGNTIYF.

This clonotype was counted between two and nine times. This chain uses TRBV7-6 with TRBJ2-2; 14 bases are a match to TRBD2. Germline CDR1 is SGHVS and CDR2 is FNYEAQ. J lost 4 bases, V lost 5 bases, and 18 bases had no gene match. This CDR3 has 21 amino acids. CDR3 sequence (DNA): TGTGCCAGCAGCCAACTGAAGCCGACTAGCGGGAGGGCCGGTGGCACCGGGGAGCTGTTTTTT. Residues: CASSQLKPTSGRAGGTGELFF.

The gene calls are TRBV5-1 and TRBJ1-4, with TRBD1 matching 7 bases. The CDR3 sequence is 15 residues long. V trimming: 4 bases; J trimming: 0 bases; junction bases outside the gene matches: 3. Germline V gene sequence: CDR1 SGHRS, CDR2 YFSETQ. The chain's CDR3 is CASSPTGTTNEKLFF. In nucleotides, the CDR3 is TGCGCCAGCAGCCCGACAGGGACAACTAATGAAAAACTGTTTTTT.

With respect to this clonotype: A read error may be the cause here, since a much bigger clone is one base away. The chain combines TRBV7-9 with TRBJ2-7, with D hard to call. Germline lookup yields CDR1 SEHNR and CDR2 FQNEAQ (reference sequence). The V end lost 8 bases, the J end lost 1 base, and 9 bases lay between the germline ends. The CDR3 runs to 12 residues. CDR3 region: CASVGKSYEQYF. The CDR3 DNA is TGTGCCAGCGTTGGGAAATCCTACGAGCAGTACTTC.

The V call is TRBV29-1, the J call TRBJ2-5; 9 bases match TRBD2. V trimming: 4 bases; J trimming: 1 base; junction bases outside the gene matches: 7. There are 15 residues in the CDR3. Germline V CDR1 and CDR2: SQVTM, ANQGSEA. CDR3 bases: TGCAGCGTTGCGGCTAGCGGGGCGTTCCAAGAGACCCAGTACTTC. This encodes CSVAASGAFQETQYF.

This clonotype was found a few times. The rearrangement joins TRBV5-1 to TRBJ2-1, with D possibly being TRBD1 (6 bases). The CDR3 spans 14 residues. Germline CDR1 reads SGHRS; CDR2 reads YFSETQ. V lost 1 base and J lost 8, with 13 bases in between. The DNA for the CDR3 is TGCGCCAGCAGCTTGTCACAGGGACGGGATGAGCAGTTCTTC. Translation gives CASSLSQGRDEQFF.